This T cell receptor (beta chain) is drawn from a study of identical twins. As for this clonotype: Its antigen is undetermined.

TCRdb re-analysed the 5' RACE reads in MiXCR, keeping a single row per CDR3 protein. The sample carries 550,000 to 800,000 distinct CDR3 sequences, about 7% recorded once. Broader study findings: There were fewer insertions in abundant cord blood beta clonotypes, but memory repertoires showed no such pattern.

V lost 4 bases and J lost 3, with 6 bases in between. The germline V gene has CDR1 ENHRY and CDR2 SYGVKD. The CDR3 consists of 12 residues. This sample also belongs to another study, concerning yellow fever vaccine responses in identical twins.

The gene calls are TRBV10-3 and TRBJ1-1; D is undetermined. Material: PBMCs. The sequence was obtained from a woman under 30 in good health. The CDR3 reads CAISGSDTEAFF. The DNA of the CDR3 is TGTGCCATCAGTGGGTCAGACACTGAAGCTTTCTTT.